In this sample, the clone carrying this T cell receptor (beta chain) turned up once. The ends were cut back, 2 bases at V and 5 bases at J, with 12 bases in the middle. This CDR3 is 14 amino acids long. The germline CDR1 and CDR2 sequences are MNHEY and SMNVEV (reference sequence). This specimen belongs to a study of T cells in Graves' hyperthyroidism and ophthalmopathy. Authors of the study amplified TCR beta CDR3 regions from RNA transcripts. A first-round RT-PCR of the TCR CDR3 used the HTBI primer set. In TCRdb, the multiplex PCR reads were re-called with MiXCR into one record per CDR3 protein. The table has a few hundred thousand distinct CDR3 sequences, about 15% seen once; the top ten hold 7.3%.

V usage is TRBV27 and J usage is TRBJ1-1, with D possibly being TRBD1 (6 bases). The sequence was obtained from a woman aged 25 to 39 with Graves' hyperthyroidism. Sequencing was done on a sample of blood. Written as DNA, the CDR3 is TGTGCCAGCAGTTTACAGGGACAAAAAACTGAAGCTTTCTTT. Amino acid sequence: CASSLQGQKTEAFF.